A selection of T cell receptor beta chains follows, all from one sample in a study of T cells in narcolepsy. Clones were sequenced by immunoSEQ multiplex PCR, and TCRdb holds only the in-frame ones, with some missing. The sample includes fewer than 15,000 clones, approximately 88% of them seen just once. The specimen was CD45RA- memory CD4+ T cells from PBMCs. The receptors originated from a human donor with narcolepsy. The conserved cysteine and the conserved F or W are not part of the CDR3 here.

V	J	CDR3
TRBV6-4	TRBJ2-1	ASSVMGEGHDEQF
TRBV4-2	TRBJ2-5	ASSQGPGAASETQY
TRBV14	TRBJ2-1	ASSPTDFSTSGLTYNEQF
TRBV15	TRBJ2-1	ATSTYSSYNEQF
TRBV6-6	TRBJ2-7	ASKIQGYEQY
TRBV6-1	TRBJ2-4	ASSEAGTGLAKNIQY
TRBV30	TRBJ2-1	AWSWSSGIYNEQF
TRBV18	TRBJ2-7	ASSPSGNYEQY
TRBV5-5	TRBJ1-3	ASSLSAGAGNTIY
TRBV5-4	TRBJ2-7	ASSLGLAGGPPYEQY
TRBV2	TRBJ1-4	ASSETGTEGEKLF
TRBV9	TRBJ1-5	ASSVGAGGTNQPQH
TRBV28	TRBJ2-5	ASSLGVWREWETQY
TRBV6-5	TRBJ2-3	ASSMTSGNTDTQY
TRBV6-5	TRBJ1-1	ASSYSEGNTEAF
TRBV6-7	TRBJ2-2	ASRNPSGRSSGELF
TRBV19	TRBJ1-1	ASRSQMGYTEAF
TRBV30	TRBJ2-5	AWGRETQY
TRBV27	TRBJ1-1	ASRSLPNTEAF
TRBV20-1	TRBJ2-5	SARGQETQY
TRBV19	TRBJ1-5	ASTYTGEPQH
TRBV6-5	TRBJ2-1	ASDSAAGEQF
TRBV6-1	TRBJ1-1	ASSESQSGEAF
TRBV9	TRBJ1-1	ASSADWGNTEAF
TRBV7-8	TRBJ2-7	ASSLVETSGNSYEQY
TRBV7-6	TRBJ2-2	ASSLSYYTGELF
TRBV7-8	TRBJ1-5	ASSSTSGQGAGSNQPQH
TRBV13	TRBJ2-1	ASSRKGLHNEQF
TRBV5-1	TRBJ2-2	ASSSVGAGNTGELF
TRBV29-1	TRBJ1-2	SVEVQGLGGYT
TRBV21-1	TRBJ2-7	ASSKIGVETQY
TRBV6-1	TRBJ1-4	ASSEVMGQGREKLF
TRBV19	TRBJ1-5	ATRQGNQPQH
TRBV28	TRBJ1-2	ASMGGYYGYT
TRBV6-7	TRBJ2-5	ASSYSITLLAGGVETQY
TRBV30	TRBJ1-5	AWSPGDNQPQH
TRBV6-1	TRBJ2-5	ASSGTSGRAAGETQY
TRBV5-5	TRBJ1-2	ASSLGNRGRKNYDGYT
TRBV6-6	TRBJ1-1	ASSRQGARNTEAF
TRBV6-7	TRBJ2-1	ASRFLAFVGEQF
TRBV5-6	TRBJ2-5	ASSLVKARQPSQETQY
TRBV28	TRBJ1-2	ASETSGYSGYT
TRBV19	TRBJ2-3	ASSIGGRSTDTQY
TRBV18	TRBJ1-5	ASSASGKGSNQPQH
TRBV27	TRBJ2-1	ASRRGGQGYNEQF
TRBV11-3	TRBJ2-7	ASSLEAGDSYEQY
TRBV9	TRBJ1-5	ASSVGHRGDQPQH
TRBV5-6	TRBJ1-3	ASSLGLRSQNTIY
TRBV6-5	TRBJ2-3	ASSRTGIVPDTQY
TRBV9	TRBJ1-3	ASSEGRGGPAGNTIY
TRBV9	TRBJ2-7	ASSPRPGGQVLSYEQY
TRBV4-2	TRBJ2-7	ASSPRLAETYEQY
TRBV4-2	TRBJ1-5	ASSPTTSNQPQH
TRBV18	TRBJ2-7	ASSPSATSGRAHEQY